The T cell receptor beta chain described here comes from a study of blood T cell repertoires in COVID-19. Background on the study: Spain, Italy and the United States supplied samples that represented acute and convalescent COVID-19. PBMCs, B-cell-depleted T cells, or T cells provided the cDNA or gDNA that made up the material.

Authors' processing steps: Amplification of reference gene primers was used by the study to estimate nucleated cell counts. The table came from immunoSEQ multiplex PCR; TCRdb's copy has only in-frame clones and leaves some out. V and J calls and clone size come straight from that table; D and trimming were deduced from the DNA. The sample carries a few hundred thousand clones, roughly 90% recorded once. Patients in Seattle were enrolled during active infection, then followed longitudinally. Germline V gives CDR1 LGHDT, CDR2 YNNKEL (reference sequence). The CDR3 runs to 15 residues. V lost 4 bases and J 3 bases, leaving 13 bases between the germline ends.

This clonotype originated in a woman aged 30 to 39 with COVID-19, enrolled during active disease. The chain links TRBV3-1 (or the pseudogene TRBV3-2) to TRBJ2-1; a possible D gene is TRBD2 (7 bases). The sample consisted of peripheral blood. The CDR3 is CASSPRGLVYNEQFF. CDR3 DNA sequence: TGTGCCAGCAGCCCGCGGGGGCTAGTCTACAATGAGCAGTTCTTC.